Presented here are 29 T cell receptor beta chains from one specimen sequenced in a study of beta chain features in type 1 diabetes. Findings and limits, study-wide: TCRB CDR3s from Type 1 diabetes patients were moderately but significantly shorter in all four CD4+ subsets.

Their target antigens are unknown. Expressed TCRB transcripts were sequenced because the entire RNA isolate underwent reverse transcription. Using immunoSEQ multiplex PCR, the repertoire was profiled, and TCRdb retains in-frame clones only, with some absent. The data contain over 200,000 clones, approximately 10% of them singletons. Sample: naive CD4+ T cells from blood. All receptors come from a man aged 25-45 years with type 1 diabetes.

In DNA, the CDR3 is TGTGCCAGCAGCTTATCCCCGGGACTAGCGGGGGGGCCCATCAATGAGCAGTTCTTC. Protein sequence: CASSLSPGLAGGPINEQFF. The chain employs TRBV7-9 and TRBJ2-1; TRBD2 aligns across 16 bases. Germline loops: CDR1 SEHNR, CDR2 FQNEAQ (reference sequence). The CDR3 loop spans 19 amino acids. The trim removed 2 bases at V and 6 bases at J, leaving 10 bases unmatched.

The chain links TRBV7-2 to TRBJ2-1; no firm D call. Germline V lookup: CDR1 SGHTA, CDR2 FQGNSA. The length of the CDR3 is 13 residues. V lost 4 bases, J lost 9 bases, and 13 bases lay in between. Here the CDR3 reads CASSSIFSTEQFF. CDR3 coding DNA: TGTGCCAGCAGCTCCATTTTTAGCACTGAGCAGTTCTTC.

The chain couples TRBV2 to TRBJ1-5, with D uncertain. V lost 4 bases, J lost 4 bases, and 8 bases lay in between. CDR3 length equals 13 residues. Germline CDR1 reads SNHLY; CDR2 reads FYNNEI. In DNA form, the CDR3 reads TGTGCCAGCAGTGTTGAGGGAAATCAGCCCCAGCATTTT. As protein: CASSVEGNQPQHF. Variable domain in full (rest from reference TRBV2 and TRBJ1-5): EPEVTQTPSHQVTQMGQEVILRCVPISNHLYFYWYRQILGQKVEFLVSFYNNEISEKSEIFDDQFSVERPDGSNFTLKIRSTKLEDSAMYFCASSVEGNQPQHFGDGTRLSIL.

This rearrangement joins TRBV5-1 to TRBJ2-7; 10 bases match TRBD1. Trimming at V came to 7 bases and at J to 5 bases, leaving 6 bases not matched to a gene. The CDR3 is made up of 13 amino acids. Germline CDR1 and CDR2: SGHRS and YFSETQ. The chain's CDR3 is CASGTTGGNEQYF. Written as DNA, the CDR3 is TGCGCCAGCGGAACGACAGGGGGCAACGAGCAGTACTTC.

As for this clone: Other nucleotide sequences in the sample specify the same CDR3. The chain combines TRBV2 with TRBJ1-5; 8 bases line up with TRBD1. The CDR3 length is 14 residues. J gave up 5 bases and V 5 bases, and 5 bases lay outside the gene matches. Germline V gene lookup returns CDR1 SNHLY and CDR2 FYNNEI. Here the CDR3 reads CASSPDRGDQPQHF. The CDR3 DNA is TGTGCCAGCAGTCCCGACAGGGGAGATCAGCCCCAGCATTTT.

This clone was picked up a small number of times. V usage is TRBV28 and J usage is TRBJ2-7; D is unclear. This CDR3 spans 12 amino acids. Trimming stripped 5 bases from V and 0 bases from J, with 5 bases between. Germline-derived CDR1 and CDR2 are MDHEN and SYDVKM. The CDR3 reads CASSPNSYEQYF. The CDR3 coding sequence is TGTGCCAGCAGTCCCAACTCCTACGAGCAGTACTTC. Filled out from reference TRBV28 and TRBJ2-7, the complete variable domain reads DVKVTQSSRYLVKRTGEKVFLECVQDMDHENMFWYRQDPGLGLRLIYFSYDVKMKEKGDIPEGYSVSREKKERFSLILESASTNQTSMYLCASSPNSYEQYFGPGTRLTVT.

V and J are TRBV2 and TRBJ1-2; D is possibly TRBD1 (6 bases). CDR1 and CDR2 from the germline V gene are SNHLY and FYNNEI. Trimming took off 3 bases at V and 5 bases at J, with 13 bases between the two ends. CDR3 size: 14 residues. The CDR3 DNA is TGTGCCAGCAGTGAGATTAGTAGGGGGTATGGCTACACCTTC. Translation gives CASSEISRGYGYTF.

V and J are TRBV7-9 and TRBJ1-5, with a possible D match to TRBD1 (5 bases). Per germline, CDR1 SEHNR and CDR2 FQNEAQ (reference sequence). Trimming took off 1 base at V and 4 bases at J, with 17 bases between the two ends. This CDR3 has 17 amino acids. Here the CDR3 reads CASSLEYGSGGNQPQHF. The CDR3 DNA follows: TGTGCCAGCAGCTTAGAATACGGCTCGGGGGGTAATCAGCCCCAGCATTTT.

The genes are TRBV6-1 and TRBJ2-7, with 9 bases matching TRBD1. CDR3 size: 14 residues. J was trimmed by 6 bases and V by 1 base; bases with no gene match: 4. Germline CDR1 and CDR2: MNHNS and SASEGT. DNA for the CDR3: TGTGCCAGCAGTGAAGTGGGACAGGGTCCCGAGCAGTACTTC. Amino acid sequence: CASSEVGQGPEQYF.

This clone was observed a handful of times. The genes are TRBV21-1 and TRBJ2-2; the tabulated D call, TRBD1, remains unverified against the DNA. TRBV21-1 is a listed pseudogene. CDR3 length: 14 residues. CDR3 in amino acids: CASGDTFNTGELFF. The CDR3 bases are TGTGCCAGCGGCGACACGTTTAACACCGGGGAGCTGTTTTTT.

V and J are TRBV27 and TRBJ2-5; 10 bases fit TRBD1. The tail of the sequence fits TRBJ2-7 better, so the J call may be wrong. The V gene's germline CDR1 is MNHEY and CDR2 SMNVEV (reference sequence). The CDR3 contains 14 residues. The DNA for the CDR3 is TGTGCCAGCAGTTTGGACAGGGGGAACGACGAGCAGTACTTC. It encodes CASSLDRGNDEQYF.

This clone has just a few counts. The CDR3 coding sequence is TGTGCCAGCAGCTTAACAGGGAGGGACACTGAAGCTTTCTTT. It translates to CASSLTGRDTEAFF. V and J are TRBV13 and TRBJ1-1, with TRBD1 as a possible D gene (6 bases). Germline assignment: CDR1 PRHDT and CDR2 FYEKMQ (reference sequence). CDR3 length: 14 amino acids. Trimming removed 2 bases from V and 3 bases from J, with 10 bases in between.

The DNA of the CDR3 is TGTGCCAGCAGCTTAAGGCTAGCGGGGGCCATCAATGAGCAGTTCTTC. Translated, it gives CASSLRLAGAINEQFF. The gene calls are TRBV7-3 and TRBJ2-1; TRBD2 matches 10 bases. V lost 1 base to trimming and J lost 6 bases; unmatched junction nucleotides: 6. CDR1 and CDR2 from the germline V gene are SGHTA and FQGTGA. This CDR3 is built from 16 residues.

This clone was detected a few times. The CDR3 sequence is CASWGSTGSTIYF. In DNA form, the CDR3 reads TGTGCCAGCTGGGGCAGTACGGGTAGTACCATATATTTT. The chain couples TRBV6-1 to TRBJ1-3, with a tentative D call TRBD1 (5 bases). CDR3 length: 13 residues. The V gene's germline CDR1 is MNHNS and CDR2 SASEGT. The V end was cut by 8 bases, the J end by 10 bases, with 18 bases between.

V and J are TRBV5-4 and TRBJ1-2, with TRBD1 matching over 7 bases. The germline gives CDR1 SGHNT, CDR2 YYREEE (reference sequence). Germline trimming cut 1 base from V and 2 bases from J; bases unmatched to any gene: 5. The CDR3 loop spans 15 amino acids. CDR3 protein: CASSLRGPTNYGYTF. CDR3 bases: TGTGCCAGCAGCTTGAGGGGGCCCACCAACTATGGCTACACCTTC.

This clone was counted a few times. The chain uses TRBV7-2 and TRBJ2-7; 8 bases are a match to TRBD2. V dropped 8 bases and J dropped 4; count of bases not matched to a gene: 10. Germline V gene sequence: CDR1 SGHTA, CDR2 FQGNSA. The CDR3 is 14 amino acids. The chain's CDR3 is CASCIVGGAYEQYF. The CDR3 coding sequence is TGTGCCAGCTGCATAGTCGGGGGGGCTTACGAGCAGTACTTC.

This clone was recorded a few times. This chain joins TRBV27 and TRBJ1-2; TRBD1 might be the D (5 bases). The CDR3 has 14 amino acids. Germline V gene data show CDR1 as MNHEY and CDR2 as SMNVEV (reference sequence). V shed 4 bases and J shed 11 bases, with 20 bases lying between them. CDR3 residues: CASSSSDSPFRYTF. Written as DNA, the CDR3 is TGTGCCAGCAGTTCCTCTGACAGTCCCTTTAGATACACCTTC.

The chain recombines TRBV2 with TRBJ1-2; D unresolved. The germline gives CDR1 SNHLY, CDR2 FYNNEI. CDR3 length: 12 residues. Trimming stripped 6 bases from V and 6 bases from J, with 11 bases between. The CDR3 DNA reads as TGTGCCAGCAGAGTTGGACTAGATGGCTACACCTTC. It is translated as CASRVGLDGYTF.

The chain uses TRBV9 and TRBJ2-1; 8 bases are shared with TRBD2. The CDR3 runs 17 residues. Trimming cost V 3 bases and J 0 bases; bases outside gene matches: 8. The germline gives CDR1 SGDLS, CDR2 YYNGEE. The CDR3 nucleotides are TGTGCCAGCAGCGGCGGGGGGAGGGTCGGCTCCTACAATGAGCAGTTCTTC. Translated, it gives CASSGGGRVGSYNEQFF.

The chain links TRBV7-9 to TRBJ2-1; 7 bases fit TRBD2. The CDR3 is made up of 15 amino acids. The ends lost 8 bases at V and 0 bases at J; junction bases unmatched: 7. From germline, CDR1 is SEHNR and CDR2 FQNEAQ (reference sequence). The CDR3 nucleotides read TGTGCCAGCCCCAGCGGGGACGTCTCCTACAATGAGCAGTTCTTC. It specifies CASPSGDVSYNEQFF.

V usage is TRBV6-1 and J usage is TRBJ2-5, with 9 nucleotides matching TRBD2. Trimming removed 6 bases from V and 3 bases from J; junction bases left unmatched: 5. The CDR3 length is 14 residues. CDR1 is MNHNS and CDR2 is SASEGT in the germline V gene. The DNA for the CDR3 is TGTGCCAGCAGAAGCGGGACTAGCAAAGAGACCCAGTACTTC. Protein: CASRSGTSKETQYF.

This clone was detected a few times. The J gene is TRBJ2-1, the V gene TRBV5-1; no definite D call. Germline CDR1 SGHRS, CDR2 YFSETQ. The CDR3 length is 12 residues. Deletions cut 3 bases from V and 9 bases from J, with 10 bases between. CDR3 nucleotide sequence: TGCGCCAGCAGCTCCGGGTCTACTGAGCAGTTCTTC. It specifies CASSSGSTEQFF.

This clone came up a few times. This chain joins TRBV28 and TRBJ1-4; no reliable D call. V shed 7 bases and J shed 5 bases, with 11 bases lying between them. This CDR3 spans 13 amino acids. Looked up from germline, CDR1 is MDHEN and CDR2 is SYDVKM. The CDR3 coding sequence is TGTGCCAGCACGACCCTCGGGAATGAAAAACTGTTTTTT. Translated, it gives CASTTLGNEKLFF.

This chain links TRBV28 with TRBJ2-5, with D possibly TRBD2 on 6 matching bases. Per germline, CDR1 MDHEN and CDR2 SYDVKM. Trimming took off 3 bases at V and 5 bases at J, with 10 bases between the two ends. This CDR3 has 13 amino acids. In nucleotides, the CDR3 is TGTGCCAGCAGTTTGGCGGGGTGGGAGACCCAGTACTTC. Its translation: CASSLAGWETQYF.

The gene calls are TRBV4-3 and TRBJ2-3; 7 positions agree with TRBD2. The V gene's germline CDR1 is LGHNA and CDR2 YSLEER. The CDR3 extends over 21 amino acids. The V gene end was trimmed by 1 base and the J gene end by 0 bases; junction bases not matched to a gene: 19. The CDR3 here is CASSQGPPRAGSITSTDTQYF. In DNA, the CDR3 is TGCGCCAGCAGCCAAGGCCCCCCTAGAGCGGGGAGCATTACTAGCACAGATACGCAGTATTTT.

The rearrangement joins TRBV7-8 to TRBJ2-3, with D unclear. The germline V and J ends were trimmed by 5 bases and 6 bases, with 18 bases remaining between them. There are 15 residues in the CDR3. Germline lookup yields CDR1 SGHVS and CDR2 FQNEAQ. The CDR3 region has the DNA TGTGCCAGCAGCCTGCAACCCTTTAAGCTCGATACGCAGTATTTT. This codes for CASSLQPFKLDTQYF.

There are a few counts of this clone. The J gene is TRBJ2-6, the V gene TRBV4-3; 9 positions agree with TRBD2. The CDR3 is made up of 19 amino acids. Losses at the gene ends were 1 base for V and 0 bases for J; bases not matched to a gene: 7. Germline CDR1 LGHNA, CDR2 YSLEER. The CDR3 region has the DNA TGCGCCAGCAGCCAAGCCCTAGCGGGACAACGCTCTGGGGCCAACGTCCTGACTTTC. Translation: CASSQALAGQRSGANVLTF.

The CDR3 region has the DNA TGTGCCAGCAGCCCTGCGCGCCACGTTAACACCGGGGAGCTGTTTTTT. It yields the protein CASSPARHVNTGELFF. This chain joins TRBV7-3 and TRBJ2-2, with no clear D. Trimming cost V 5 bases and J 2 bases, with 15 bases left between them. Germline lookup yields CDR1 SGHTA and CDR2 FQGTGA. The CDR3 sequence is 16 residues long.

A few counts support this clone. The V gene is TRBV5-4, the J gene TRBJ2-3; 8 bases line up with TRBD2. Germline loops: CDR1 SGHNT, CDR2 YYREEE (reference sequence). The trim removed 3 bases at V and 5 bases at J, leaving 11 bases unmatched. There are 16 residues in the CDR3. CDR3 DNA sequence: TGTGCCAGCAGCTCCCCCCCGGGGGGGCCAGGAGATACGCAGTATTTT. Residues: CASSSPPGGPGDTQYF.